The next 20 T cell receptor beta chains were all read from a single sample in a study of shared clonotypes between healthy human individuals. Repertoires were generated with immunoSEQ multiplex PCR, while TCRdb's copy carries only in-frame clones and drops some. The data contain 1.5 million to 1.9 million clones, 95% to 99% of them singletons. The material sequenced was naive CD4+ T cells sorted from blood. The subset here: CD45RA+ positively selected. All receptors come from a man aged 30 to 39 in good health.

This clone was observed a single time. The CDR3 DNA is TGCGCCAGCACCTCATATGGGGGGAGCTCCTACGAGCAGTACTTC. It is translated as CASTSYGGSSYEQYF. V and J are TRBV23-1 and TRBJ2-7; tentative D call: TRBD2 (6 bases). TRBV23-1 belongs to the ORF category, with a function that is uncertain. This CDR3 comprises 15 residues. Trimming cost V 7 bases and J 0 bases, with 16 bases left between them.

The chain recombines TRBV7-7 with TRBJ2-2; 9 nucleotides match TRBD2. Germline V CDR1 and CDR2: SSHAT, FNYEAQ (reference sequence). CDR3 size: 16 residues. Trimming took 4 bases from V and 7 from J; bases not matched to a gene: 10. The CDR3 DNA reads TGTGCCAGCAGCTCCTCGCCGGGACTAGCCGGCGGGGAGCTGTTTTTT. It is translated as CASSSSPGLAGGELFF. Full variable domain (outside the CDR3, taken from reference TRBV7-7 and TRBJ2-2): GAGVSQSPRYKVTKRGQDVTLRCDPISSHATLYWYQQALGQGPEFLTYFNYEAQPDKSGLPSDRFSAERPEGSISTLTIQRTEQRDSAMYRCASSSSPGLAGGELFFGEGSRLTVL.

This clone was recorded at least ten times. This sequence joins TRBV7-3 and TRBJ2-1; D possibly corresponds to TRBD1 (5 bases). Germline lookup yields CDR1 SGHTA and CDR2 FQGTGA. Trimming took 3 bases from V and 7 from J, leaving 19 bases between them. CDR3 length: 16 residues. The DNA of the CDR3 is TGTGCCAGCAGCTTCCAGAGCCCGAATTCAGGGAATGAGCAGTTCTTC. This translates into CASSFQSPNSGNEQFF.

CDR3 nucleotide sequence: TGTGCCAGCAGCTTAGGGGAACCCTACGAGCAGTACTTC. Residues: CASSLGEPYEQYF. The chain combines TRBV7-8 with TRBJ2-7; no clear D gene. The germline gives CDR1 SGHVS, CDR2 FQNEAQ. This CDR3 is 13 amino acids long. The germline V and J ends were trimmed by 1 base and 2 bases, with 6 bases remaining between them. Drawing the rest from reference TRBV7-8 and TRBJ2-7, the complete variable domain is GAGVSQSPRYKVAKRGQDVALRCDPISGHVSLFWYQQALGQGPEFLTYFQNEAQLDKSGLPSDRFFAERPEGSVSTLKIQRTQQEDSAVYLCASSLGEPYEQYFGPGTRLTVT.

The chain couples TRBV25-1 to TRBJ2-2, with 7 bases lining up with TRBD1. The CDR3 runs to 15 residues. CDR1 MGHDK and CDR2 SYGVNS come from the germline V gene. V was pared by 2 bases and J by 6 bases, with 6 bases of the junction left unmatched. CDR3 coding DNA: TGTGCCAGCAGTGAACTGACAGGGAGTGCCGGGGAGCTGTTTTTT. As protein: CASSELTGSAGELFF.

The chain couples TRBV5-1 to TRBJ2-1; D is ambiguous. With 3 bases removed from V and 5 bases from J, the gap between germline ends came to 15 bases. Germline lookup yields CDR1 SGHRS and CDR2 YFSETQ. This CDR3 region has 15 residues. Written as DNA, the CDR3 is TGCGCCAGCAGCTCAGGAGTATCGAAAAACAATGAGCAGTTCTTC. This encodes CASSSGVSKNNEQFF.

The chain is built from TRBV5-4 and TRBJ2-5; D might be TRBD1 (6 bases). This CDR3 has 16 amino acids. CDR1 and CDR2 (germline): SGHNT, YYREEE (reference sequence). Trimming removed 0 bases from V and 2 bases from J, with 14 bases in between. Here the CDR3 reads CASSLGIGQGQETQYF. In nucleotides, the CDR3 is TGTGCCAGCAGCTTGGGTATTGGGCAGGGGCAAGAGACCCAGTACTTC.

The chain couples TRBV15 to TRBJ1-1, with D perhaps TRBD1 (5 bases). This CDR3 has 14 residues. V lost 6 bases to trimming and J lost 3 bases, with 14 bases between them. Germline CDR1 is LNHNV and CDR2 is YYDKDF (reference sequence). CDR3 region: CATRADSTDTEAFF. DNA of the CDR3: TGTGCCACCAGGGCCGACAGTACGGACACTGAAGCTTTCTTT.

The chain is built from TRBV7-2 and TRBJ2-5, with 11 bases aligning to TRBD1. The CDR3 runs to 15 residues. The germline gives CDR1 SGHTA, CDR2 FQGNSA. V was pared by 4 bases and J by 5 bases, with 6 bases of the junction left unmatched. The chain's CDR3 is CASSSGQGAGETQYF. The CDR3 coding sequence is TGTGCCAGCAGCTCAGGACAGGGGGCTGGGGAGACCCAGTACTTC.

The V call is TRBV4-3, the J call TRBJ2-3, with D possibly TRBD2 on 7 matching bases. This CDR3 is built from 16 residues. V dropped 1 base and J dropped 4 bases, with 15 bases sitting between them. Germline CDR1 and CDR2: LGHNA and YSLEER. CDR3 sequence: CASSQVGGARSDTQYF. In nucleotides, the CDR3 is TGCGCCAGCAGCCAAGTTGGGGGGGCGAGGTCAGATACGCAGTATTTT.

The CDR3, as DNA: TGTGCCAGCAGTTACAAAAGGTTCGGTGGGTCCTACGAGCAGTACTTC. Its protein product is CASSYKRFGGSYEQYF. The rearrangement uses TRBV6-5 and TRBJ2-7; D is uncertain. The germline V gene has CDR1 MNHEY and CDR2 SVGAGI. CDR3 size: 16 residues. The germline V and J ends were trimmed by 2 bases and 1 base, with 15 bases remaining between them.

This CDR3 reads CASSTHPTGVGHEQYF. CDR3 bases: TGTGCCAGCAGTACCCATCCGACAGGGGTTGGCCACGAGCAGTACTTC. V gene TRBV27 combines with J gene TRBJ2-7; 8 positions match TRBD1. The CDR3 runs 16 residues. Germline V CDR1 and CDR2: MNHEY, SMNVEV (reference sequence). V shed 5 bases and J 5 bases; nucleotides not matched to a gene: 14.

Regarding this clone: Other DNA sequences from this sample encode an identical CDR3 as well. CDR3 nucleotide sequence: TGTGCCAGCAGCGTAGCCGGACCATACAATGAGCAGTTCTTC. It yields the protein CASSVAGPYNEQFF. V gene TRBV9 combines with J gene TRBJ2-1, with no clear D. Germline V CDR1 and CDR2: SGDLS, YYNGEE. V lost 0 bases and J 4 bases, leaving 8 bases between the germline ends. The CDR3 covers 14 residues.

CDR3: CASSLPGTAHTGELFF. The DNA of the CDR3 is TGTGCCAGCAGCTTACCCGGGACAGCACACACCGGGGAGCTGTTTTTT. The V gene is TRBV7-6, the J gene TRBJ2-2, with 7 bases identical to TRBD1. Germline values: CDR1 SGHVS, CDR2 FNYEAQ. This CDR3 has 16 residues. With 2 bases clipped from V and 3 bases from J, the junction kept 6 bases outside the gene matches.

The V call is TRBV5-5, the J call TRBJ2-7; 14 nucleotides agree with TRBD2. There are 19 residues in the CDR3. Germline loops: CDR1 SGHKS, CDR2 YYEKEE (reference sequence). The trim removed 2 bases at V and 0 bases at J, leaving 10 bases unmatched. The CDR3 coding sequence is TGTGCCAGCAGCTTCCCAGGACTAGCGGGAGGCGATAGCTCCTACGAGCAGTACTTC. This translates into CASSFPGLAGGDSSYEQYF. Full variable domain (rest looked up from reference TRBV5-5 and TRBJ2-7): DAGVTQSPTHLIKTRGQQVTLRCSPISGHKSVSWYQQVLGQGPQFIFQYYEKEERGRGNFPDRFSARQFPNYSSELNVNALLLGDSALYLCASSFPGLAGGDSSYEQYFGPGTRLTVT.

The CDR3 DNA is TGTGCCAGCAGCCCGCTTGGGCACCAAGAGACCCAGTACTTC. Amino acid sequence: CASSPLGHQETQYF. The chain has TRBV11-3 and TRBJ2-5, with no clear D. This CDR3 has 14 amino acids. Per the germline V gene, CDR1 is SGHNT and CDR2 is YENEEA. With 5 bases removed from V and 0 bases from J, the gap between germline ends came to 10 bases.

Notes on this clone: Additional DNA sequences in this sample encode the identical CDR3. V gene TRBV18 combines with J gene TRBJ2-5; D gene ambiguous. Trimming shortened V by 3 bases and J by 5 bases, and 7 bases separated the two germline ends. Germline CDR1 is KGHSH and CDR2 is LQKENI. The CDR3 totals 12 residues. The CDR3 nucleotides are TGTGCCAGCTCACCCTCCGGGGAGACCCAGTACTTC. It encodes CASSPSGETQYF.

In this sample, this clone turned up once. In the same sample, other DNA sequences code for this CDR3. CDR3 sequence (DNA): TGCGCCAGCAGCTTGGGGCAGGGGTCCTACGAGCAGTACTTC. Its protein is CASSLGQGSYEQYF. The chain is built from TRBV5-1 and TRBJ2-7; perhaps TRBD1 as D (6 bases). V was cut by 0 bases and J by 1 base, with 8 bases left in between. The CDR3 has 14 amino acids. CDR1 and CDR2 (germline): SGHRS, YFSETQ.

The CDR3, as DNA: TGTGCCAGCAGTGAGGACAGGGGTCTGCCCCAGCATTTT. Its protein is CASSEDRGLPQHF. The rearrangement links TRBV6-1 to TRBJ1-5, with TRBD1 matching over 9 bases. CDR1 is MNHNS, CDR2 SASEGT, per germline. This CDR3 contains 13 residues. J gave up 9 bases and V 3 bases, and 3 bases lay outside the gene matches.

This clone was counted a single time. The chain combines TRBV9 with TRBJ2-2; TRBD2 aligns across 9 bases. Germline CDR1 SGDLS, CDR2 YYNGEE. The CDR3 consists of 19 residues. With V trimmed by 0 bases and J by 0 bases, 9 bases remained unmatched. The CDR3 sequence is CASSVDVRLAGTNTGELFF. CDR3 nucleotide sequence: TGTGCCAGCAGCGTAGATGTGAGGCTAGCGGGGACGAACACCGGGGAGCTGTTTTTT.